This passage covers 5 T cell receptor beta chains from one sample sequenced in a study of blood T cell repertoires in COVID-19. Only in-frame clones appear in the TCRdb table, and some are missing; sequencing was by immunoSEQ multiplex PCR. The sample consists of 45,000 to 65,000 clones, 88% of them appearing once. The sequenced material came from peripheral blood. These TCRs come from a human donor in a cohort sampled during active COVID-19.

The chain joins TRBV7-2 to TRBJ1-3; 7 bases agree with TRBD1. J lost 5 bases, V lost 5 bases, and 6 bases had no gene match. The CDR3 totals 14 residues. The germline CDR1 and CDR2 sequences are SGHTA and FQGNSA. The CDR3 region is CASSPGQNRNTIYF. The DNA of the CDR3 is TGTGCCAGCAGCCCGGGACAGAATAGAAACACCATATATTTT.

This chain links TRBV18 with TRBJ2-1, with a tentative D call TRBD2 (6 bases). The germline gives CDR1 KGHSH, CDR2 LQKENI. Trimming removed 0 bases from V and 9 bases from J, with 21 bases in between. CDR3 length equals 17 residues. CDR3 loop: CASSPPSIFGGIAEQFF. DNA of the CDR3: TGTGCCAGCTCACCACCCTCTATTTTCGGAGGGATTGCTGAGCAGTTCTTC.

The V and J genes are TRBV7-2 and TRBJ2-5; 15 bases are a match to TRBD2. V shed 4 bases, J shed 5 bases, and the junction held 5 bases outside the gene matches. The germline gives CDR1 SGHTA, CDR2 FQGNSA. The CDR3 spans 16 residues. The chain's CDR3 is CASSSRTSGGVETQYF. The CDR3 DNA reads as TGTGCCAGCAGCTCCCGGACTAGCGGGGGGGTGGAGACCCAGTACTTC. The variable domain in full, completed from reference TRBV7-2 and TRBJ2-5, reads GAGVSQSPSNKVTEKGKDVELRCDPISGHTALYWYRQSLGQGLEFLIYFQGNSAPDKSGLPSDRFSAERTGGSVSTLTIQRTQQEDSAVYLCASSSRTSGGVETQYFGPGTRLLVL.

The chain employs TRBV5-4 and TRBJ2-5; 8 bases agree with TRBD1. V trimming: 0 bases; J trimming: 2 bases; junction bases outside the gene matches: 0. The CDR3 covers 14 residues. CDR1 is SGHNT, CDR2 YYREEE, per germline (reference sequence). DNA of the CDR3: TGTGCCAGCAGCTTGGGACAGGGGCAAGAGACCCAGTACTTC. This encodes CASSLGQGQETQYF.

This clone has just one count. V and J are TRBV7-2 and TRBJ2-2; D is possibly TRBD1 (6 bases). This CDR3 has 14 residues. Trimming took off 3 bases at V and 6 bases at J, with 11 bases between the two ends. Per the germline V gene, CDR1 is SGHTA and CDR2 is FQGNSA. The CDR3 spells CASSFAGDSGELFF. CDR3 sequence (DNA): TGTGCCAGCAGCTTTGCAGGGGATTCCGGGGAGCTGTTTTTT.